A selection of T cell receptor beta chains follows, all from one sample in a study of T cell responses to AZD1222 COVID-19 vaccine. Clones were read by immunoSEQ multiplex PCR, and TCRdb kept only the in-frame ones, dropping some. This repertoire shows more than 150,000 clones, roughly 91% found once; its top ten account for roughly 26%. The sample in question was peripheral blood, obtained 28 days after the second AZD1222 dose. The origin of the receptors is an adult who received the AZD1222 COVID-19 vaccine. Both conserved end residues are part of each CDR3. The order of the fields is D gene, clone size, J gene, V gene, CDR3 DNA, CDR3 protein. D genes are given only for firm matches. For some rows the clone size is stated as once, few or many, or as a class when expanded; others skip it.

>NA|NA|TRBJ2-1|TRBV9
TGTGCCAGCAGCGTCACCGGGACCCCACAGTTCTTC
CASSVTGTPQFF
>TRBD2|NA|TRBJ2-2|TRBV11-3
TGTGCCAGCAGCCCCCGGGGGGGACTAACGAACACCGGGGAGCTGTTTTTT
CASSPRGGLTNTGELFF
>TRBD2|NA|TRBJ2-7|TRBV28
TGTGCCAGCAGAGAGACTATGTCAGCGGGAAGGGGCGAGCAGTACTTC
CASRETMSAGRGEQYF
>TRBD2|NA|TRBJ2-1|TRBV4-1
TGCGCCAGCAGCCGGGGGACTAGCGGGAGAGTTGAGCAGTTCTTC
CASSRGTSGRVEQFF
>NA|NA|TRBJ1-5|TRBV15
TGTGCCACCAGCAGAGACAGGGTCGGCCAGCCCCAGCATTTT
CATSRDRVGQPQHF
>NA|NA|TRBJ2-7|TRBV2
TGTGCCAGCAGGGTGAGCTCCTACGAGCAGTACTTC
CASRVSSYEQYF
>NA|NA|TRBJ2-7|TRBV7-8
TGTGCCAGCAGCCGCTCCTACGAGCAGTACTTC
CASSRSYEQYF
>NA|once|TRBJ2-3|TRBV5-4
TGTGCCAGCAGCTTGGGCCGACAGGTTTTTGGCACAGATACGCAGTATTTT
CASSLGRQVFGTDTQYF
>NA|NA|TRBJ1-1|TRBV19
TGTGCCAGTAGCGACAGTTCTAACGTAGAAGCTTTCTTT
CASSDSSNVEAFF
>TRBD2|NA|TRBJ2-7|TRBV18
TGTGCCAGCTCACTCCTGTCTAGCGGACCAACCTACGAGCAGTACTTC
CASSLLSSGPTYEQYF
>NA|NA|TRBJ2-7|TRBV4-1
TGCGCCAGCAGCCAGGCTGAGACAGCCTACGAGCAGTACTTC
CASSQAETAYEQYF
>NA|NA|TRBJ2-7|TRBV28
TGTGCCAGCAGTGATGGGACGGGCGCCTACGAGCAGTACTTC
CASSDGTGAYEQYF
>NA|NA|TRBJ2-7|TRBV27
TGTGCCAGCAGTTTAAGGCCAGAAGCGGAGCAGTACTTC
CASSLRPEAEQYF
>NA|few|TRBJ1-3|TRBV2
TGTGCCAGCAGTGATGGGGACTTGTCTGGAAACACCATATATTTT
CASSDGDLSGNTIYF
>NA|NA|TRBJ2-7|TRBV7-2
TGTGCCAGCAGCTTAGACCGGGGTCGGTCCTACGAGCAGTACTTC
CASSLDRGRSYEQYF
>NA|NA|TRBJ2-7|TRBV2
TGTGCCAGCACACGTTCCCCTGGGGAGGCCTACGAGCAGTACTTC
CASTRSPGEAYEQYF
>NA|NA|TRBJ2-1|TRBV7-3
TGTGCCAGCAGCCAGGGGTGGGGCTACAATGAGCAGTTCTTC
CASSQGWGYNEQFF